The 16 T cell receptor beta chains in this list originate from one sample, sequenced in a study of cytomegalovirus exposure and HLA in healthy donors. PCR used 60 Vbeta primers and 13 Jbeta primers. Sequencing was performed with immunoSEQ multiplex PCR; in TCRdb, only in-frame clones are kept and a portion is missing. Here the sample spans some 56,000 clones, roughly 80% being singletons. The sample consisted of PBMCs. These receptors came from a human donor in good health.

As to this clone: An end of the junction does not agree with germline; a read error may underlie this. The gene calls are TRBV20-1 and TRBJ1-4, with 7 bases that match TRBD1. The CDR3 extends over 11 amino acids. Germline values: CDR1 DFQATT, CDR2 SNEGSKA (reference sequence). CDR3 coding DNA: TGCAGTGCTGGGAACAGGGGCCCCCTAATCTTT. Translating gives CSAGNRGPLIF.

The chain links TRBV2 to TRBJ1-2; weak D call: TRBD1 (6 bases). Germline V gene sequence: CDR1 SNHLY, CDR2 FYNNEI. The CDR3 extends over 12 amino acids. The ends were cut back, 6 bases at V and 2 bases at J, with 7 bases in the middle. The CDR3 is CASRDSNYGYTF. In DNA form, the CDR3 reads TGTGCCAGCAGGGACAGCAACTATGGCTACACCTTC.

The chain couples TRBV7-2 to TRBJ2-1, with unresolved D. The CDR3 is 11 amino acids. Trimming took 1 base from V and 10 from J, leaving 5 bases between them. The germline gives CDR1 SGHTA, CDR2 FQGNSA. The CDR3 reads CASSLDREQFF. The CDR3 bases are TGTGCCAGCAGCTTAGACAGAGAGCAGTTCTTC.

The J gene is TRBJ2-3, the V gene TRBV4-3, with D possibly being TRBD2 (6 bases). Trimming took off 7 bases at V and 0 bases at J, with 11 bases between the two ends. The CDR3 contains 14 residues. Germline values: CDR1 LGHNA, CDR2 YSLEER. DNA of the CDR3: TGCGCCAGCACCCCGGGGACTAGCACAGATACGCAGTATTTT. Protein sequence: CASTPGTSTDTQYF.

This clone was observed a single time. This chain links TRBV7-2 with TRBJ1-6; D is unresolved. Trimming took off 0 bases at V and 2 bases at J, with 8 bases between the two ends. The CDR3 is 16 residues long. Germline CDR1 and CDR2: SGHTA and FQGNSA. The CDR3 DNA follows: TGTGCCAGCAGCTTAGCCTGGGCCCCCTATAATTCACCCCTCCACTTT. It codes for CASSLAWAPYNSPLHF.

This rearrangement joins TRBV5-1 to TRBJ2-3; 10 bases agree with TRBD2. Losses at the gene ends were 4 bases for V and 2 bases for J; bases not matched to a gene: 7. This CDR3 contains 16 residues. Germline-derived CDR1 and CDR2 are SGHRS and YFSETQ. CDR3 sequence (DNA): TGCGCCAGCAGCGCCGGACTAGCGGTAACCACAGATACGCAGTATTTT. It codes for CASSAGLAVTTDTQYF.

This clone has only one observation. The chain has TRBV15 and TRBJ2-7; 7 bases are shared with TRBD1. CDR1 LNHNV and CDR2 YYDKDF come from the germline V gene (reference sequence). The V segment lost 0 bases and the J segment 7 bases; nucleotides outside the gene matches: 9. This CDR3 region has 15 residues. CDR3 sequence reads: CATSRDSQGPLEQYF. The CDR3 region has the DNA TGTGCCACCAGCAGAGATTCACAGGGGCCTTTGGAGCAGTACTTC.

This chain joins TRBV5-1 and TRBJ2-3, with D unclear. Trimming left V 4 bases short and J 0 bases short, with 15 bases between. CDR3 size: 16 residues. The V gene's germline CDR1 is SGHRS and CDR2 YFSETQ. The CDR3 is CASSPQVSRSTDTQYF. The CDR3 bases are TGCGCCAGCAGCCCCCAAGTCTCGAGGAGCACAGATACGCAGTATTTT.

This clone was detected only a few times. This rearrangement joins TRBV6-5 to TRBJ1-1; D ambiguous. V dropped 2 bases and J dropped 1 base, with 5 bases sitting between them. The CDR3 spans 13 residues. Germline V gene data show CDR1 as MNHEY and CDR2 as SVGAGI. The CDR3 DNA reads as TGTGCCAGCAGTTACCGGGGGAACACTGAAGCTTTCTTT. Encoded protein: CASSYRGNTEAFF.

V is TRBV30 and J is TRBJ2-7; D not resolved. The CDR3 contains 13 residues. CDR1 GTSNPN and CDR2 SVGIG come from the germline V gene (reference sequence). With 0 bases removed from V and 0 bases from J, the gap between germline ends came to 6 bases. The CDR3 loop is CAWSVFNSYEQYF. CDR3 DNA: TGTGCCTGGAGTGTATTCAACTCCTACGAGCAGTACTTC.

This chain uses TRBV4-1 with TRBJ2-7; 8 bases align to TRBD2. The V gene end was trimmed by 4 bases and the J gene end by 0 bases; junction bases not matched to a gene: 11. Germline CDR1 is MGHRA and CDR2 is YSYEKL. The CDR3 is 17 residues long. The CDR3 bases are TGCGCCAGCAGCCGACTACTAGCGGACACGACCTCCTACGAGCAGTACTTC. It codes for CASSRLLADTTSYEQYF.

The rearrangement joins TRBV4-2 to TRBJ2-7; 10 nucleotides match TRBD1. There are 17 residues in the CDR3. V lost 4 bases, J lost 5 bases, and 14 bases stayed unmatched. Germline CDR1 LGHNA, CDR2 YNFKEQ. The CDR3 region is CASSPRLRDRGWHEQYF. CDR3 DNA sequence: TGTGCCAGCAGCCCAAGATTACGGGACAGGGGTTGGCACGAGCAGTACTTC.

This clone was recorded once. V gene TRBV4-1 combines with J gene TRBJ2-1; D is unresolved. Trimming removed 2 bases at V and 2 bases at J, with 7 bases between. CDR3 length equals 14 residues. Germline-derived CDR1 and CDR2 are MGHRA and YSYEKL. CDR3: CASSQPDTYNEQFF. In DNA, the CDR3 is TGCGCCAGCAGCCAACCTGACACCTACAATGAGCAGTTCTTC.

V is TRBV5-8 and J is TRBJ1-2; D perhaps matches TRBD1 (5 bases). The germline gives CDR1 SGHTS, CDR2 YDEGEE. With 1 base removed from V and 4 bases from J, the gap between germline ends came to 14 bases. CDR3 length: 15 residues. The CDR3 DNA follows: TGTGCCAGCAGCTTGCTGACCGGGGGGAGCTATGGCTACACCTTC. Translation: CASSLLTGGSYGYTF.

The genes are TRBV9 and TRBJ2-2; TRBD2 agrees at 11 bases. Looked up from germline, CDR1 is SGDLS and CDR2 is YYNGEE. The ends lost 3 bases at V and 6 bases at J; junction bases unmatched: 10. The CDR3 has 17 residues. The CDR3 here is CASSAEGSGRAPGELFF. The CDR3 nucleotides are TGTGCCAGCAGCGCGGAGGGTAGCGGGAGGGCCCCCGGGGAGCTGTTTTTT.

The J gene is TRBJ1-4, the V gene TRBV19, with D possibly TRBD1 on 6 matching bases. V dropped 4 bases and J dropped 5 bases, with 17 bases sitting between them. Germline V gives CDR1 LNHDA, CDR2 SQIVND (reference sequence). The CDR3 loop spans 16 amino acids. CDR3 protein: CASSTVPTGRNEKLFF. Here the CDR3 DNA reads TGTGCCAGTAGTACGGTTCCGACAGGCCGGAATGAAAAACTGTTTTTT.